The 29 T cell receptor beta chains reported below all come from one sample, sequenced in a study of blood T cell repertoires in COVID-19. Method: immunoSEQ multiplex PCR; TCRdb's copy keeps in-frame clones and lacks some. The sample holds tens of thousands of clones; approximately 84% are singletons and the top ten take 3.5%. The specimen was peripheral blood. The source is a man aged 60 to 75 with acute or convalescent COVID-19.

This chain joins TRBV21-1 and TRBJ1-2; TRBD1 is the table's D call and was not checked against the DNA. TRBV21-1 is a known pseudogene. This CDR3 spans 14 amino acids. The chain's CDR3 is CASSSRQYKDGYTF. CDR3 coding DNA: TGTGCCAGCAGCAGTCGACAGTACAAAGATGGCTACACCTTC.

The chain recombines TRBV2 with TRBJ1-1; D gene ambiguous. V gave up 7 bases and J gave up 2 bases, with 11 bases separating them. The CDR3 totals 13 residues. Germline CDR1 and CDR2: SNHLY and FYNNEI. The CDR3 loop reads CASTPTGNTEAFF. The CDR3 nucleotides read TGTGCCAGCACTCCGACTGGAAACACTGAAGCTTTCTTT.

The chain employs TRBV21-1 and TRBJ2-2; the table gives TRBD1 as D, unverified against the DNA. TRBV21-1 is given as a pseudogene. The CDR3 length is 19 residues. CDR3 sequence (DNA): TGTGCCAGCAGCAAAGGGGGAAGACAGGGGTCGCCTCAAACCGGGGAGCTGTTTTTT. Amino acid sequence: CASSKGGRQGSPQTGELFF.

The chain couples TRBV18 to TRBJ2-2; 9 bases match TRBD1. V lost 5 bases to trimming and J lost 7 bases; unmatched junction nucleotides: 17. In germline, CDR1 is KGHSH, CDR2 LQKENI. The CDR3 is 18 amino acids. CDR3 nucleotide sequence: TGTGCCAGCTCAACAGTATCGTGGGACAGGGAAGCAAGCGGGGAGCTGTTTTTT. Residues: CASSTVSWDREASGELFF.

This chain joins TRBV7-9 and TRBJ1-3; D not certain. The CDR3 is 14 residues long. Trimming left V 11 bases short and J 0 bases short, with 14 bases between. Germline assignment: CDR1 SEHNR and CDR2 FQNEAQ (reference sequence). The CDR3 is CAVGGPLSGNTIYF. CDR3 nucleotides: TGTGCCGTCGGAGGTCCCCTCTCTGGAAACACCATATATTTT.

This chain joins TRBV28 and TRBJ1-1; maybe TRBD1 (6 bases). V was cut by 7 bases and J by 5 bases, with 23 bases left in between. Germline V gives CDR1 MDHEN, CDR2 SYDVKM. The CDR3 has 16 amino acids. In DNA form, the CDR3 reads TGTGCCAGCATCCCCCCGGGGGGCAGGGGATGGACTGAAGCTTTCTTT. Translating it yields CASIPPGGRGWTEAFF.

The genes are TRBV6-5 and TRBJ2-7, with D hard to call. The germline gives CDR1 MNHEY, CDR2 SVGAGI. The CDR3 is made up of 13 amino acids. The germline V and J ends were trimmed by 5 bases and 1 base, with 9 bases remaining between them. The CDR3 sequence: CASSLTQSYEQYF. The CDR3 bases are TGTGCCAGCAGTCTTACGCAGTCCTACGAGCAGTACTTC.

CDR3 coding DNA: TGCGCCAGCAGCCCTACTACTACAGGGGGCGCCTTCAGGGGCTACACCTTC. Amino acid sequence: CASSPTTTGGAFRGYTF. V is TRBV4-1 and J is TRBJ1-2; 9 bases match TRBD1. This CDR3 contains 17 residues. Germline CDR1 is MGHRA and CDR2 is YSYEKL. V dropped 4 bases and J dropped 8; count of bases not matched to a gene: 17.

The CDR3 DNA is TGTGCCAGCAGCCCAGGACTAGCTCTAAGTGATACGCAGTATTTT. It yields the protein CASSPGLALSDTQYF. The chain couples TRBV5-5 to TRBJ2-3; 8 bases agree with TRBD2. The CDR3 is 15 residues long. Trimming took 4 bases from V and 6 from J; bases not matched to a gene: 10. Germline CDR1 and CDR2: SGHKS and YYEKEE (reference sequence).

The V gene is TRBV5-1, the J gene TRBJ2-2; 13 bases match TRBD2. The CDR3 runs to 16 residues. After removal of 4 bases from V and 4 bases from J, the junction contained 4 bases not matched to a gene. Germline assignment: CDR1 SGHRS and CDR2 YFSETQ. The chain's CDR3 is CASSRTSGGLTGELFF. Here the CDR3 DNA reads TGCGCCAGCAGCCGGACTAGCGGGGGCCTCACCGGGGAGCTGTTTTTT.

This clone appeared a single time. The chain's CDR3 is CASSLGTGVTYEQYF. The DNA of the CDR3 is TGTGCCAGCAGCTTAGGTACGGGGGTTACCTACGAGCAGTACTTC. The chain employs TRBV7-9 and TRBJ2-7; TRBD2 is a possible D gene (6 bases). Germline values: CDR1 SEHNR, CDR2 FQNEAQ (reference sequence). CDR3 length: 15 amino acids. The V gene lost 1 base and the J gene lost 2 bases, with 12 bases spanning the gap. The variable domain in full, completed from reference TRBV7-9 and TRBJ2-7, reads DTGVSQNPRHKITKRGQNVTFRCDPISEHNRLYWYRQTLGQGPEFLTYFQNEAQLEKSRLLSDRFSAERPKGSFSTLEIQRTEQGDSAMYLCASSLGTGVTYEQYFGPGTRLTVT.

The rearrangement links TRBV5-4 to TRBJ1-4; D is unclear. Germline CDR1 reads SGHNT; CDR2 reads YYREEE (reference sequence). CDR3 size: 13 residues. V shed 5 bases and J shed 4 bases, with 9 bases lying between them. The DNA for the CDR3 is TGTGCCAGCAGTTCTAATTATAATGAAAAACTGTTTTTT. Translation gives CASSSNYNEKLFF.

This chain links TRBV5-4 with TRBJ2-1, with D possibly TRBD1 on 6 matching bases. The CDR3 consists of 14 residues. The V end lost 5 bases, the J end lost 6 bases, and 15 bases lay between the germline ends. Germline values: CDR1 SGHNT, CDR2 YYREEE (reference sequence). This CDR3 reads CASRFETGLNEQFF. The CDR3 bases are TGTGCCAGCAGGTTCGAGACAGGCCTCAATGAGCAGTTCTTC. Filled out from reference TRBV5-4 and TRBJ2-1, the complete variable domain reads ETGVTQSPTHLIKTRGQQVTLRCSSQSGHNTVSWYQQALGQGPQFIFQYYREEENGRGNFPPRFSGLQFPNYSSELNVNALELDDSALYLCASRFETGLNEQFFGPGTRLTVL.

This rearrangement joins TRBV5-6 to TRBJ1-2; D is unresolved. V lost 2 bases and J lost 4, with 9 bases in between. CDR1 and CDR2 (germline): SGHDT, YYEEEE. The CDR3 spans 13 residues. The DNA for the CDR3 is TGTGCCAGCAGCTTTGAAGGACTCTATGGCTACACCTTC. Its protein product is CASSFEGLYGYTF.

The chain employs TRBV7-2 and TRBJ1-2; TRBD1 is a possible D gene (5 bases). Germline V CDR1 and CDR2: SGHTA, FQGNSA. With 3 bases removed from V and 4 bases from J, the gap between germline ends came to 12 bases. This CDR3 contains 14 residues. CDR3 bases: TGTGCCAGCAGCTTTGGGGGAGGTGGCTATGGCTACACCTTC. Its protein product is CASSFGGGGYGYTF.

V gene TRBV5-5 combines with J gene TRBJ1-1, with D uncertain. This CDR3 comprises 14 residues. The V end was cut by 2 bases, the J end by 7 bases, with 15 bases between. Germline V lookup: CDR1 SGHKS, CDR2 YYEKEE (reference sequence). The CDR3 DNA is TGTGCCAGCAGCTTTTATCCTCAGTCGGGTGAAGCTTTCTTT. Its protein product is CASSFYPQSGEAFF. Together with reference TRBV5-5 and TRBJ1-1, the CDR3 gives the full variable domain: DAGVTQSPTHLIKTRGQQVTLRCSPISGHKSVSWYQQVLGQGPQFIFQYYEKEERGRGNFPDRFSARQFPNYSSELNVNALLLGDSALYLCASSFYPQSGEAFFGQGTRLTVV.

The chain links TRBV5-1 to TRBJ1-1; D not certain. The germline V and J ends were trimmed by 4 bases and 1 base, with 11 bases remaining between them. Per the germline V gene, CDR1 is SGHRS and CDR2 is YFSETQ. The length of the CDR3 is 14 residues. The CDR3 loop is CASSQNAENTEAFF. Here the CDR3 DNA reads TGCGCCAGCAGCCAGAATGCGGAGAACACTGAAGCTTTCTTT.

This rearrangement joins TRBV2 to TRBJ1-6; D unclear. Per germline, CDR1 SNHLY and CDR2 FYNNEI. The V and J ends lost 7 bases and 7 bases respectively, with 11 bases between them. The CDR3 totals 13 residues. CDR3 loop: CASMGERNSPLHF. The CDR3 DNA reads TGTGCCAGCATGGGAGAAAGGAATTCACCCCTCCACTTT.

The chain combines TRBV18 with TRBJ1-2; TRBD1 matches 9 bases. This CDR3 is built from 14 residues. Trimming at V came to 2 bases and at J to 8 bases, leaving 6 bases not matched to a gene. Per the germline V gene, CDR1 is KGHSH and CDR2 is LQKENI. CDR3 loop: CASSPSQGARGYTF. In nucleotides, the CDR3 is TGTGCCAGCTCACCATCACAGGGGGCGCGGGGCTACACCTTC.

The chain recombines TRBV5-4 with TRBJ2-3; 12 nucleotides match TRBD2. Germline CDR1 SGHNT, CDR2 YYREEE (reference sequence). The CDR3 loop spans 19 amino acids. J gave up 1 base and V 0 bases, and 9 bases lay outside the gene matches. The CDR3 protein is CASSLAASGGVLRTDTQYF. Here the CDR3 DNA reads TGTGCCAGCAGCTTGGCGGCTAGCGGGGGGGTACTCCGCACAGATACGCAGTATTTT.

The chain combines TRBV18 with TRBJ1-2, with 8 bases matching TRBD1. The CDR3 contains 18 residues. From germline, CDR1 is KGHSH and CDR2 LQKENI. Trimming took 5 bases from V and 8 from J; bases not matched to a gene: 22. The CDR3 is CASSSTTGDFTDRGGYTF. The CDR3 nucleotides are TGTGCCAGCTCATCAACGACAGGGGACTTTACGGATCGAGGGGGCTACACCTTC.

The table lists this clone with a few counts. The chain joins TRBV6-5 to TRBJ1-4, with 7 nucleotides matching TRBD1. Trimming at V came to 10 bases and at J to 2 bases, leaving 10 bases not matched to a gene. Germline lookup yields CDR1 MNHEY and CDR2 SVGAGI. The CDR3 extends over 15 amino acids. DNA of the CDR3: TGTGCCACCCGCGGCTCGACAGGGACTAATGAAAAACTGTTTTTT. The encoded protein is CATRGSTGTNEKLFF.

The J gene is TRBJ1-2, the V gene TRBV4-2, with D unresolved. The CDR3 sequence is 16 residues long. Per the germline V gene, CDR1 is LGHNA and CDR2 is YNFKEQ. The V end lost 0 bases, the J end lost 4 bases, and 15 bases lay between the germline ends. In DNA, the CDR3 is TGTGCCAGCAGCCAAGAAGAGGCAGACCCGGGCTATGGCTACACCTTC. Its protein product is CASSQEEADPGYGYTF.

The V and J genes are TRBV11-2 and TRBJ2-1; 7 bases are a match to TRBD1. Trimming took 5 bases from V and 6 from J; bases not matched to a gene: 10. The CDR3 consists of 15 residues. Germline assignment: CDR1 SGHAT and CDR2 FQNNGV. CDR3 residues: CASSPMKGALNEQFF. The CDR3, as DNA: TGTGCCAGCAGCCCGATGAAGGGGGCCCTCAATGAGCAGTTCTTC.

This clone occurred once. J is TRBJ2-1 and V is TRBV15, with 9 bases fitting TRBD2. In germline, CDR1 is LNHNV, CDR2 YYDKDF (reference sequence). The CDR3 has 15 residues. J lost 12 bases, V lost 0 bases, and 9 bases had no gene match. CDR3 sequence (DNA): TGTGCCACCAGCAGAGAAGTGGATCTAGCGGGGATGCAGTTCTTC. It is translated as CATSREVDLAGMQFF.

The chain carries TRBV5-6 and TRBJ1-5; the match to TRBD1 covers 9 bases. The CDR3 consists of 14 residues. J gave up 4 bases and V 3 bases, and 2 bases lay outside the gene matches. CDR1 is SGHDT, CDR2 YYEEEE, per germline. CDR3 nucleotide sequence: TGTGCCAGCAGCTCCGGACAGGGGAATCAGCCCCAGCATTTT. Translation: CASSSGQGNQPQHF.

The rearrangement links TRBV7-8 to TRBJ1-5; TRBD1 aligns across 9 bases. CDR3 length equals 15 residues. Germline CDR1 is SGHVS and CDR2 is FQNEAQ. Trimming at V came to 5 bases and at J to 5 bases, leaving 7 bases not matched to a gene. The CDR3 loop is CASSPDRGAYQPQHF. The CDR3 DNA follows: TGTGCCAGCAGCCCCGACAGGGGGGCCTATCAGCCCCAGCATTTT. Combining the CDR3 with reference TRBV7-8 and TRBJ1-5 gives the whole variable domain GAGVSQSPRYKVAKRGQDVALRCDPISGHVSLFWYQQALGQGPEFLTYFQNEAQLDKSGLPSDRFFAERPEGSVSTLKIQRTQQEDSAVYLCASSPDRGAYQPQHFGDGTRLSIL.

The V and J genes are TRBV6-5 and TRBJ1-1, with D possibly being TRBD1 (5 bases). This CDR3 is built from 14 residues. CDR1 is MNHEY and CDR2 is SVGAGI in the germline V gene. Trimming stripped 2 bases from V and 3 bases from J, with 10 bases between. The CDR3 sequence: CASSYLGGDTEAFF. The CDR3 nucleotides are TGTGCCAGCAGTTACCTCGGGGGGGACACTGAAGCTTTCTTT.

This clone appeared a few times. This rearrangement joins TRBV11-2 to TRBJ1-5, with D perhaps matching TRBD1 (5 bases). CDR1 and CDR2 (germline): SGHAT, FQNNGV. CDR3 length: 15 residues. V was cut by 1 base and J by 1 base, with 8 bases left in between. The CDR3 sequence is CASSLASGSNQPQHF. The CDR3 coding sequence is TGTGCCAGCAGCTTAGCCTCAGGGAGCAATCAGCCCCAGCATTTT.